This TCR beta chain stems from a study of blood T cell repertoires in COVID-19. Study summary: There were acute and convalescent COVID-19 samples, and they came from the United States, Italy and Spain. The analysed material was cDNA or gDNA that came from T cells, B-cell-depleted T cells, or PBMCs.

The CDR3 length is 17 residues. In the source study's methods: Estimated nucleated cell counts came from reference gene primer amplification. Profiling relied on immunoSEQ multiplex PCR, and the TCRdb table lists in-frame clones only, not all of them. The V and J calls and clone size come from that table; D and trimming were worked out from the DNA. The sample has over 75,000 clones, 75% to 95% seen once. Sequenced sample: peripheral blood. The TCR sequence derives from a human donor with active COVID-19. The donor label of this sample is uncertain. V and J are TRBV12-2 and TRBJ1-1; the tabulated D call, TRBD1, remains unverified against the DNA. TRBV12-2 is a pseudogene segment. CDR3: CASRSSPPGSGDTEAFF. As DNA, the CDR3 is TGTGCAAGTCGATCTTCCCCGCCAGGGTCAGGGGACACTGAAGCTTTCTTT.